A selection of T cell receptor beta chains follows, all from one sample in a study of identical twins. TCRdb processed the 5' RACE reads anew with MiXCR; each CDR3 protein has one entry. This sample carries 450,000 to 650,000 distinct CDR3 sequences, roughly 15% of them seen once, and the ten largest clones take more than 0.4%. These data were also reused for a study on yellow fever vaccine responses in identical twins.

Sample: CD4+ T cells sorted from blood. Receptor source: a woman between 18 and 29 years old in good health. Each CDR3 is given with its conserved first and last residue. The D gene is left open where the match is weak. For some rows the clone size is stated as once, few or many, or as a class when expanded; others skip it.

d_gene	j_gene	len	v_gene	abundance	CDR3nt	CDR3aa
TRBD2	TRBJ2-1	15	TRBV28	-	TGTGCCAGCAGTACAACTAGCGGGGGGGCGCTTGAGCAGTTCTTC	CASSTTSGGALEQFF
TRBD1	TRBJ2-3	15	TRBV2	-	TGTGGCAGCAGTCGACAGGGTCCCATCACAGATACGCAGTATTTT	CGSSRQGPITDTQYF
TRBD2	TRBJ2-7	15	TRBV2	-	TGTGCCAGCAGTGTTCGACTAGCGGGATGGTACGAGCAGTACTTC	CASSVRLAGWYEQYF
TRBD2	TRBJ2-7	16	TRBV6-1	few	TGTGCCAGCAGTCGGGGACTAGCGGGAGTCTTAAGCGAGCAGTACTTC	CASSRGLAGVLSEQYF
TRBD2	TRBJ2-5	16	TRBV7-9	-	TGTGCCAGCAGCTTAGGACTAGCGGAGTCTCAAGAGACCCAGTACTTC	CASSLGLAESQETQYF
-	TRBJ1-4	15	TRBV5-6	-	TGTGCCAGCAGCCTCGAAGGCGGGGCTAATGAAAAACTGTTTTTT	CASSLEGGANEKLFF
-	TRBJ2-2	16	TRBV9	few	TGTGCCAGCAGCGTAGCCCCAGGGCCCAACACCGGGGAGCTGTTTTTT	CASSVAPGPNTGELFF
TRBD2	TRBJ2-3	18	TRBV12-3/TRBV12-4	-	TGTGCCAGCAGTTTATCTTTTAGACTAGCGGGGGACCCAGATACGCAGTATTTT	CASSLSFRLAGDPDTQYF
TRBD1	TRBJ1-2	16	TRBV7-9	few	TGTGCCAGCAGCCCCCCGACAGGGAACGGGGGCTATGGCTACACCTTC	CASSPPTGNGGYGYTF
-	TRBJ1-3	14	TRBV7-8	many	TGTGCCAGCACCCCAGAGATCTCTGGAAACACCATATATTTT	CASTPEISGNTIYF
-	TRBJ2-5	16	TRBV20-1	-	TGCAGTGCTCAGTGTCATGTTTTTTTACTACAAGAGACCCAGTACTTC	CSAQCHVFLLQETQYF
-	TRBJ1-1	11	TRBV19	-	TGTGCCAGTAGTATGGGGGCTGAAGCTTTCTTT	CASSMGAEAFF
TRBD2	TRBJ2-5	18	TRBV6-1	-	TGTGCCAGCAGTCCTCGCTTGAGCGGGGCGGTTTCTTCGGAGACCCAGTACTTC	CASSPRLSGAVSSETQYF
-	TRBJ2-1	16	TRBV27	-	TGTGCCAGCAGTCTGAGGCCGGGACACAACGGCAATGAGCAGTTCTTC	CASSLRPGHNGNEQFF
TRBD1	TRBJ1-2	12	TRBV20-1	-	TGCAGTGCCAGGGGGGCTAACTATGGCTACACCTTC	CSARGANYGYTF
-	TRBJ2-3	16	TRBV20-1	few	TGCAGTGCTAGGGGGGCGGGACCCCAGAGAACAGATACGCAGTATTTT	CSARGAGPQRTDTQYF
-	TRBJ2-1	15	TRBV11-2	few	TGTGCCAGCAGCTTCGACTACCACTATTACAATGAGCAGTTCTTC	CASSFDYHYYNEQFF
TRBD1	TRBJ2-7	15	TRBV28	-	TGTGCCAGCAGATGGGGGACAGGGAAATCCTACGAGCAGTACTTC	CASRWGTGKSYEQYF
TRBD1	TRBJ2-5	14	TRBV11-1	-	TGTGCCAGCAGCTACCGGGACAGACAAGAGACCCAGTACTTC	CASSYRDRQETQYF
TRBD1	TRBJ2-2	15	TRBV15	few	TGTGCCACCAGCAGGACAGGGGATTGGGCCGGGGAGCTGTTTTTT	CATSRTGDWAGELFF
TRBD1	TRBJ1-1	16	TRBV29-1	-	TGCAGCGTTCGCGGGACAGGGGGTTACTTGAAGACTGAAGCTTTCTTT	CSVRGTGGYLKTEAFF
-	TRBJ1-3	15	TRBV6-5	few	TGTGCCAGCAGTTACTCAAGGGTAGCTGGAAACACCATATATTTT	CASSYSRVAGNTIYF
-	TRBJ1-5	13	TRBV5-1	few	TGCGCCAGCAGTTTAGGGCGTCAGCAGCCCCAGCATTTT	CASSLGRQQPQHF
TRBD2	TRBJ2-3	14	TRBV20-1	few	TGCAGTGCTCTAGCGGGATGGCTCCCCGATACGCAGTATTTT	CSALAGWLPDTQYF
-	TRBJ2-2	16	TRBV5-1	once	TGCGCCAGCAGCCGCTCGGGCGGGGCGAACACCGGGGAGCTGTTTTTT	CASSRSGGANTGELFF
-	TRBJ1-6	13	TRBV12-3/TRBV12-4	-	TGTGCCAGCAGTGGGGGCCCGGATTCACCCCTCCACTTT	CASSGGPDSPLHF
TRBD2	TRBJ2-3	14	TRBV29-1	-	TGCAGCGTTGCCAGGACTAGCGGGCCAGATACGCAGTATTTT	CSVARTSGPDTQYF
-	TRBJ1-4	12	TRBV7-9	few	TGTGCCAGCAGCTTAAGGTTGGGAAAACTGTTTTTT	CASSLRLGKLFF